Presented here are 5 T cell receptor beta chains from one specimen sequenced in a study of technical replicates of blood from four donors. Using immunoSEQ multiplex PCR, the repertoire was profiled, and TCRdb retains in-frame clones only, with some absent. The data contain more than 80,000 clones, 95% of them singletons. Sequencing was carried out using T cells isolated from PBMCs. The receptors were sampled from a human donor in good health.

The chain carries TRBV28 and TRBJ1-3; TRBD1 might be the D (5 bases). This CDR3 spans 14 amino acids. The germline gives CDR1 MDHEN, CDR2 SYDVKM. V was cut by 7 bases and J by 0 bases, with 10 bases left in between. The DNA for the CDR3 is TGTGCCAGCAATCAGGGAACCTCTGGAAACACCATATATTTT. Amino acids: CASNQGTSGNTIYF.

The chain couples TRBV30 to TRBJ1-2; D may be TRBD1 (5 bases). In germline, CDR1 is GTSNPN, CDR2 SVGIG (reference sequence). The CDR3 loop spans 12 amino acids. Trimming removed 3 bases from V and 5 bases from J, with 10 bases in between. The CDR3 DNA sequence: TGTGCCTGGAGGACGACAGCGTATGGCTACACCTTC. Its translation is CAWRTTAYGYTF.

This clone has just one count. This chain connects TRBV2 to TRBJ2-6, with a tentative D call TRBD2 (6 bases). The V and J ends lost 7 bases and 2 bases respectively, with 12 bases between them. The CDR3 covers 15 residues. Germline loops: CDR1 SNHLY, CDR2 FYNNEI. CDR3 region: CASKPIAAGANVLTF. CDR3 nucleotide sequence: TGTGCCAGCAAGCCCATAGCGGCTGGGGCCAACGTCCTGACTTTC.

This sequence joins TRBV11-3 and TRBJ1-1, with D unclear. CDR3 length equals 15 residues. V lost 0 bases, J lost 1 base, and 9 bases lay in between. Germline values: CDR1 SGHNT, CDR2 YENEEA. CDR3 in amino acids: CASSLDPGGNTEAFF. CDR3 nucleotide sequence: TGTGCCAGCAGCTTAGATCCCGGTGGGAACACTGAAGCTTTCTTT. The full variable domain, in which reference TRBV11-3 and TRBJ1-1 provide the parts outside the CDR3, is EAGVVQSPRYKIIEKKQPVAFWCNPISGHNTLYWYLQNLGQGPELLIRYENEEAVDDSQLPKDRFSAERLKGVDSTLKIQPAELGDSAVYLCASSLDPGGNTEAFFGQGTRLTVV.

The rearrangement links TRBV5-4 to TRBJ2-7, with TRBD2 identical over 7 bases. Germline V gene lookup returns CDR1 SGHNT and CDR2 YYREEE (reference sequence). Unmatched junction bases numbered 11, after V lost 5 bases and J lost 6 bases. The CDR3 extends over 14 amino acids. CDR3 residues: CASRGELGTTEQYF. Here the CDR3 DNA reads TGTGCCAGCAGGGGAGAGCTGGGGACTACCGAGCAGTACTTC.